The 2 T cell receptor beta chains presented below share a single source sample, sequenced in a study of T cell repertoires in cytomegalovirus infection. TCRdb redid the calling of the reads with MiXCR, one entry per CDR3 protein. The profile shows 200,000 to 250,000 distinct CDR3 sequences, around 40% of them singletons. The antigens for these receptors are not known. Sequences were derived from CD8+ T cells from cultured PBMCs, sampled from culture after CMV antigen stimulation. All receptors derive from a human donor in good health (CMV status not recorded). Some clones in this sample may be carry-over from other donors' samples.

The CDR3 here is CASSPGREQFF. Here the CDR3 DNA reads TGTGCCAGTAGTCCGGGTAGGGAGCAGTTCTTC. This chain uses TRBV19 with TRBJ2-1, with D unclear. Deletions cut 5 bases from V and 10 bases from J, with 9 bases between. Germline V gene lookup returns CDR1 LNHDA and CDR2 SQIVND (reference sequence). This CDR3 has 11 amino acids.

This clonotype has more than one count but fewer than ten. V is TRBV7-9 and J is TRBJ1-1; TRBD1 might be the D (5 bases). The ends were cut back, 6 bases at V and 0 bases at J, with 14 bases in the middle. Germline loops: CDR1 SEHNR, CDR2 FQNEAQ (reference sequence). The CDR3 sequence is 15 residues long. The CDR3 DNA is TGTGCCAGCAGTACAACCGGGGGGATGAACACTGAAGCTTTCTTT. It codes for CASSTTGGMNTEAFF.